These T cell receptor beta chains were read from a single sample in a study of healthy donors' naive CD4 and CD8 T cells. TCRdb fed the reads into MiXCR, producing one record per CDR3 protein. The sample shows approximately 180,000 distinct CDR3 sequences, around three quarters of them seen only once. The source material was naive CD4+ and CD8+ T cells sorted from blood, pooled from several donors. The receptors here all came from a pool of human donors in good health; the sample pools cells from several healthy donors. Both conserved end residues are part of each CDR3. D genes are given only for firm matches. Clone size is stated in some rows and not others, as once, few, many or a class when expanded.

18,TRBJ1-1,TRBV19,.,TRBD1,CASSIDRTHDRGRNEAFF,TGTGCCAGTAGTATAGATCGGACCCATGACAGGGGTCGAAATGAAGCTTTCTTT
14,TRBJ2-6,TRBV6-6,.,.,CASSYDSGANVLTF,TGTGCCAGCAGTTACGACTCTGGGGCCAACGTCCTGACTTTC
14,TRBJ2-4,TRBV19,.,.,CASRPKAAKNIQYF,TGTGCCAGTAGGCCGAAAGCCGCCAAAAACATTCAGTACTTC
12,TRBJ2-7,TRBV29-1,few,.,CSVILSSYEQYF,TGCAGCGTGATACTTAGCTCCTACGAGCAGTACTTC
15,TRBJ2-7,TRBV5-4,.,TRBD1,CASSLSVTGPYEQYF,TGTGCCAGCAGCTTGTCAGTGACAGGGCCCTACGAGCAGTACTTC
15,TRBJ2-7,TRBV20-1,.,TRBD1,CSAEARDRGFYEQYF,TGCAGTGCTGAAGCCCGGGACAGGGGCTTCTACGAGCAGTACTTC
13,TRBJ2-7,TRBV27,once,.,CASSLWRGYEQYF,TGTGCCAGCAGTTTGTGGAGGGGATACGAGCAGTACTTC
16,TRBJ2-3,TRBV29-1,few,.,CSVEGVKGLSTDTQYF,TGCAGCGTTGAAGGAGTAAAGGGTCTTAGCACAGATACGCAGTATTTT
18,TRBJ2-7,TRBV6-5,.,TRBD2,CASSYSSPGLAGDGEQYF,TGTGCCAGCAGTTACTCATCCCCTGGACTAGCGGGAGACGGCGAGCAGTACTTC
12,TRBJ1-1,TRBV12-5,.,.,CASARKNTEAFF,TGTGCTAGTGCCCGCAAGAACACTGAAGCTTTCTTT
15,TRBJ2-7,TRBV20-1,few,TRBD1,CSALNLRDSSYEQYF,TGCAGTGCGCTAAATCTCCGGGACAGTTCCTACGAGCAGTACTTC
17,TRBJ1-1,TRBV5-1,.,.,CASSLRAGLRLNTEAFF,TGCGCCAGCAGCTTGCGGGCAGGGCTTCGGTTGAACACTGAAGCTTTCTTT
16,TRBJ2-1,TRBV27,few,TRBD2,CASSSTGLALPNEQFF,TGTGCCAGCAGCTCAACGGGACTAGCGCTACCCAATGAGCAGTTCTTC
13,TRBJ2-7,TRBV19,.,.,CASTSVASYEQYF,TGTGCCAGTACCAGCGTGGCGTCCTACGAGCAGTACTTC
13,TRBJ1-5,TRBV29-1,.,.,CSVELNSNQPQHF,TGCAGCGTTGAATTGAATAGCAATCAGCCCCAGCATTTT
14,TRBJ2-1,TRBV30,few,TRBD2,CAWSVGLADNEQFF,TGTGCCTGGAGTGTAGGACTAGCGGACAATGAGCAGTTCTTC
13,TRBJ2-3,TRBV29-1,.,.,CSVTRSSTDTQYF,TGCAGCGTAACCAGGAGTAGCACAGATACGCAGTATTTT
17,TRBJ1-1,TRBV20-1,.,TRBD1,CSAPSVGQGFPNTEAFF,TGCAGTGCTCCTTCCGTGGGACAGGGGTTTCCGAACACTGAAGCTTTCTTT
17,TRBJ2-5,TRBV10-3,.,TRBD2,CAISPLAAGGPQETQYF,TGTGCCATCAGTCCCCTAGCGGCGGGAGGGCCCCAAGAGACCCAGTACTTC
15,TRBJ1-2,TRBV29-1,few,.,CSVGPTGMTFYGYTF,TGCAGCGTGGGCCCGACAGGCATGACTTTCTATGGCTACACCTTC
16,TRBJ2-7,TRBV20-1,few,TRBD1,CSARGTGGAWGYEQYF,TGCAGTGCTAGGGGGACAGGGGGCGCGTGGGGCTACGAGCAGTACTTC
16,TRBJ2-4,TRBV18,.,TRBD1,CASSPTGIERQNIQYF,TGTGCCAGCTCACCGACAGGGATCGAACGGCAAAACATTCAGTACTTC
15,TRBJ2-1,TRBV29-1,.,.,CSVEAGRRGYNEQFF,TGCAGCGTTGAGGCAGGAAGGAGAGGCTACAATGAGCAGTTCTTC
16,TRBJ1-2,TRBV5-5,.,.,CASSLGVGSGNYGYTF,TGTGCCAGCAGCTTGGGCGTGGGAAGTGGGAACTATGGCTACACCTTC
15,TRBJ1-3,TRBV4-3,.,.,CASSPGLVLGNTIYF,TGCGCCAGCAGCCCTGGTCTAGTACTTGGAAACACCATATATTTT
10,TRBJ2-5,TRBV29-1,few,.,CSVAQETQYF,TGCAGCGTTGCCCAGGAGACCCAGTACTTC
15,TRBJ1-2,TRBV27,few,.,CASQRGAGLAYGYTF,TGTGCCAGCCAGCGAGGGGCCGGACTTGCCTATGGCTACACCTTC
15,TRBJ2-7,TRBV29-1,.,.,CSVEEVGGGVGEQYF,TGCAGCGTTGAAGAAGTGGGGGGCGGAGTAGGCGAGCAGTACTTC
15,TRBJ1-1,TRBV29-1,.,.,CSVEWAASMNTEAFF,TGCAGCGTTGAATGGGCAGCGAGTATGAACACTGAAGCTTTCTTT
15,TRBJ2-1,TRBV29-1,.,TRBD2,CSVVGGLASYNEQFF,TGCAGCGTCGTAGGAGGACTAGCTTCCTACAATGAGCAGTTCTTC
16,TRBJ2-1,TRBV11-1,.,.,CASSLSLQGIHNEQFF,TGTGCCAGCAGCTTATCCCTACAGGGAATCCACAATGAGCAGTTCTTC
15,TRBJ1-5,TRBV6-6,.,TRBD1,CASSRLGQGYEPQHF,TGTGCCAGCAGTCGACTGGGACAGGGTTATGAGCCCCAGCATTTT
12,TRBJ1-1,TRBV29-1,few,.,CSVGRVGTEAFF,TGCAGCGTTGGGAGGGTGGGCACTGAAGCTTTCTTT
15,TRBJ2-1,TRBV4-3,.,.,CASSQDLGTRYEQFF,TGCGCCAGCAGCCAAGATCTCGGGACACGGTATGAGCAGTTCTTC
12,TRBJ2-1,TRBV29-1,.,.,CSVDSEYNEQFF,TGCAGCGTTGATTCTGAGTACAATGAGCAGTTCTTC
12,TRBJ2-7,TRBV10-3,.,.,CAISLGPYEQYF,TGTGCCATCAGTCTGGGCCCCTACGAGCAGTACTTC
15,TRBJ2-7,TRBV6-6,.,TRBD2,CASGYGSGRRYEQYF,TGTGCCAGCGGTTACGGTAGCGGGAGACGCTACGAGCAGTACTTC
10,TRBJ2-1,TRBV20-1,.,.,CSAWDGEQFF,TGCAGTGCATGGGACGGGGAGCAGTTCTTC
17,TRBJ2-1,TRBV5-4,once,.,CASSSPGGAGASNEQFF,TGTGCCAGCAGCTCACCGGGCGGGGCAGGGGCTTCCAATGAGCAGTTCTTC
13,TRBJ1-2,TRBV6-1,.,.,CASSLTGNRGYTF,TGTGCCAGCAGCCTTACAGGGAACCGTGGCTACACCTTC
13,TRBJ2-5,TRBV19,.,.,CASSTQGQETQYF,TGTGCCAGTAGTACCCAAGGACAAGAGACCCAGTACTTC
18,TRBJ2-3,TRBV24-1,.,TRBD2,CATSGDSGSGRSTDTQYF,TGTGCCACCAGTGGGGATAGCGGGAGTGGTAGAAGCACAGATACGCAGTATTTT
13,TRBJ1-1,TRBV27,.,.,CATREQLNTEAFF,TGTGCCACCAGGGAACAATTAAACACTGAAGCTTTCTTT
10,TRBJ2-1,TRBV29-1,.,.,CSVAVSEQFF,TGCAGCGTTGCGGTCAGTGAGCAGTTCTTC
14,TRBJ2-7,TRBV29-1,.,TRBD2,CSVVGREGRHEQYF,TGCAGCGTTGTCGGTCGGGAGGGCCGCCACGAGCAGTACTTC